Listed below are T cell receptor beta chains from one sample, sequenced in a study of blood T cell repertoires in COVID-19. The assay was immunoSEQ multiplex PCR, and TCRdb's table has in-frame clones only and misses some. The sample has fewer than 110,000 clones; 80% to 95% are singletons. Sequenced sample: peripheral blood. The source of these receptors is a man aged 50-60 years with active COVID-19. Each CDR3 is given with its conserved first and last residue. The D gene is left open where the match is weak.

V gene	D gene	CDR3 length	J gene	CDR3 protein
TRBV5-1	TRBD1	15	TRBJ2-3	CASSSGTGGSDTQYF
TRBV16	.	15	TRBJ1-1	CASSQSSGFGTEAFF
TRBV7-2	.	16	TRBJ2-2	CASSLLAGTNTGELFF
TRBV5-1	TRBD2	18	TRBJ2-1	CASSGPGTSGSRRDEQFF
TRBV27	TRBD1	15	TRBJ2-7	CASSFTGQATYEQYF
TRBV5-1	.	17	TRBJ2-2	CASSLSGGGLNTGELFF
TRBV18	.	15	TRBJ1-5	CASSPGDTLNQPQHF
TRBV6-5	TRBD1	16	TRBJ2-1	CASSYPRDRGPNEQFF
TRBV5-4	TRBD1	14	TRBJ1-1	CASSFRQGNTEAFF
TRBV6-5	.	14	TRBJ1-4	CASSPTGQLEKLFF
TRBV6-5	.	13	TRBJ2-2	CASSSPNTGELFF
TRBV6-5	TRBD2	13	TRBJ2-1	CASKAGHYNEQFF
TRBV27	TRBD2	17	TRBJ2-1	CASSPHTTSVVWNEQFF
TRBV2	.	12	TRBJ2-7	CASRGLHYEQYF
TRBV6-5	.	16	TRBJ2-7	CASSYLWSGSHNEQYF
TRBV14	TRBD1	15	TRBJ2-2	CASSQGAGGTGELFF
TRBV19	.	15	TRBJ2-5	CASTQSPGDTETQYF
TRBV7-9	TRBD1	14	TRBJ1-2	CASSLDREDYGYTF
TRBV7-2	.	11	TRBJ2-7	CASSSTYEQYF
TRBV9	TRBD2	14	TRBJ2-3	CASSERLAGETQYF
TRBV11-2	TRBD2	15	TRBJ2-1	CASSRYGSGNNEQFF
TRBV18	.	15	TRBJ2-7	CASSPTPLLTYEQYF
TRBV5-1	.	16	TRBJ2-1	CASSLVVGGLRNEQFF
TRBV6-5	TRBD1	13	TRBJ2-5	CANSQGARETQYF
TRBV2	TRBD1	15	TRBJ2-7	CASSGGQVPSYEQYF
TRBV10-3	.	14	TRBJ2-5	CAISPEWNQETQYF
TRBV3-1/TRBV3-2	.	13	TRBJ2-7	CASSRAGIYEQYF
TRBV11-1	.	16	TRBJ2-7	CASKSGQGPSSYEQYF
TRBV10-1	.	13	TRBJ1-1	CASRPGMGTEAFF
TRBV29-1	TRBD1	15	TRBJ1-1	CSVGDRGNVNTEAFF
TRBV4-1	.	15	TRBJ2-7	CASSQYVGGNDEQYF
TRBV24-1	.	16	TRBJ2-1	CATSDLRGPTGNEQFF
TRBV5-4	TRBD1	15	TRBJ1-2	CASSSIQGEVYGYTF
TRBV9	TRBD2	14	TRBJ2-1	CASSAGGGNSEQFF
TRBV28	TRBD1	16	TRBJ1-1	CASRAGGGYVLTEAFF
TRBV5-1	TRBD2	18	TRBJ2-1	CASSLGRTSGRLVNEQFF
TRBV2	.	11	TRBJ1-5	CASSDDRTQHF
TRBV6-6	TRBD2	16	TRBJ2-1	CASSYDGGRGDNEQFF
TRBV7-3	TRBD1	17	TRBJ1-2	CASSPRGQSQPNYGYTF
TRBV7-8	.	18	TRBJ1-5	CASSRSRAGLKVGQPQHF
TRBV27	TRBD1	15	TRBJ1-2	CASSLTDRSNYGYTF
TRBV6-4	.	14	TRBJ1-1	CASSLEYMNTEAFF
TRBV2	TRBD1	18	TRBJ1-5	CASSDWGQAFYSNQPQHF
TRBV5-1	TRBD1	16	TRBJ1-3	CASSVTGASSGNTIYF
TRBV6-6	.	14	TRBJ1-1	CASSFPTGDTEAFF
TRBV11-2	.	15	TRBJ1-3	CASSTERSSGNTIYF
TRBV7-2	TRBD1	15	TRBJ1-4	CASSSGQGAWEKLFF
TRBV28	.	12	TRBJ2-7	CASASEPYEQYF
TRBV30	.	12	TRBJ1-4	CAWTGPNEKLFF
TRBV19	.	15	TRBJ2-7	CASSPRAGGDYEQYF
TRBV9	TRBD1	15	TRBJ2-2	CASSVGTGGFGELFF
TRBV28	TRBD1	13	TRBJ2-7	CASSGDRAYEQYF
TRBV2	TRBD1	16	TRBJ1-6	CASRAIPGQANSPLHF
TRBV28	TRBD1	13	TRBJ1-2	CASTQGANYGYTF
TRBV19	.	13	TRBJ2-7	CASSSGRLGEQYF
TRBV5-1	.	14	TRBJ1-4	CASSPDSFNEKLFF
TRBV5-1	TRBD1	16	TRBJ1-2	CASSHEGTESLYGYTF
TRBV27	TRBD1	14	TRBJ1-2	CASRGTGGARGYTF
TRBV2	.	15	TRBJ2-3	CASTPDRLRTDTQYF